This T cell receptor beta chain was captured in a study of blood T cells in healthy people across ages. The CDR3 consists of 13 residues. Germline V CDR1 and CDR2: MNHEY, SVGAGI. The V end lost 2 bases, the J end lost 5 bases, and 7 bases lay between the germline ends. With a J-beta primer mix and a sample-barcoded 5' primer, a second PCR ran roughly 6 to 11 cycles. TCRdb reprocessed the 5' RACE reads via MiXCR and lists one record per CDR3 protein. Here the sample spans 650,000 to 800,000 distinct CDR3 sequences, 52% being singletons. This chain uses TRBV6-5 with TRBJ1-5; D is undetermined. The sequenced material came from blood. The sequence derives from a woman of 80 years or more in good health. In DNA, the CDR3 is TGTGCCAGCAGTTACAGGCTTGATCAGCCCCAGCATTTT. Translated: CASSYRLDQPQHF.